These 15 T cell receptor beta chains were sequenced from one sample in a study of T cells in Graves' hyperthyroidism and ophthalmopathy. Amplified regions were TCR beta CDR3 sequences from RNA transcripts. HTBI primers drove first-round RT-PCR of the TCR CDR3. Each CDR3 protein is one row after TCRdb ran MiXCR on the multiplex PCR reads. The table lists 600,000 to 700,000 distinct CDR3 sequences, nearly 45% of them singletons. The sequenced sample was peripheral blood or thyroid tissue (not recorded which). These receptors all come from an adult man with Graves' disease, either hyperthyroidism or ophthalmopathy (not recorded which).

As concerns this clonotype: A much more abundant neighbour one base away suggests this may be a read error. The gene calls are TRBV10-3 and TRBJ1-5; D remains unclear. Germline V gene sequence: CDR1 ENHRY, CDR2 SYGVKD. The CDR3 covers 14 residues. Trimming stripped 0 bases from V and 0 bases from J, with 3 bases between. The CDR3 coding sequence is TGTGCCATCAGTGAGTCACTTAGCAATCAGCCCCAGCATTTT. It specifies CAISESLSNQPQHF.

This clonotype was detected many times. The chain combines TRBV10-3 with TRBJ2-7, with TRBD1 matching 9 bases. Germline-derived CDR1 and CDR2 are ENHRY and SYGVKD. After removal of 3 bases from V and 1 base from J, the junction contained 7 bases not matched to a gene. This CDR3 region has 16 residues. CDR3 in amino acids: CAISDQDRGGSYEQYF. The CDR3 nucleotides read TGTGCCATCAGTGACCAGGACAGGGGAGGATCCTACGAGCAGTACTTC.

The chain links TRBV12-3 or TRBV12-4 to TRBJ2-7; TRBD1 aligns across 7 bases. This CDR3 is 13 amino acids long. The V segment lost 6 bases and the J segment 6 bases; nucleotides outside the gene matches: 8. The CDR3 DNA is TGTGCCAGCAGAGAGGACAGGATCCTCGAGCAGTACTTC. Residues: CASREDRILEQYF.

This clonotype was detected many times. Its ends do not fully match the called genes, so a read error is possible. The V and J genes are TRBV29-1 and TRBJ2-6; D gene ambiguous. This CDR3 contains 16 residues. Germline values: CDR1 SQVTM, CDR2 ANQGSEA. The chain's CDR3 is CSAEPVQSSGANVLTF. The CDR3, as DNA: TGCAGCGCTGAACCGGTTCAGAGCTCTGGGGCCAACGTCCTGACTTTC. Supplemented by reference TRBV29-1 and TRBJ2-6, the full variable domain reads SAVISQKPSRDICQRGTSLTIQCQVDSQVTMMFWYRQQPGQSLTLIATANQGSEATYESGFVIDKFPISRPNLTFSTLTVSNMSPEDSSIYLCSAEPVQSSGANVLTFGAGSRLTVL.

CDR3 residues: CASSLEQRETQYF. The CDR3 bases are TGTGCCAGCAGCTTGGAGCAGCGGGAGACCCAGTACTTC. This chain joins TRBV7-8 and TRBJ2-5, with a possible D match to TRBD2 (5 bases). The germline CDR1 and CDR2 sequences are SGHVS and FQNEAQ. The CDR3 extends over 13 amino acids. Trimming took off 3 bases at V and 5 bases at J, with 10 bases between the two ends. Supplemented by reference TRBV7-8 and TRBJ2-5, the full variable domain reads GAGVSQSPRYKVAKRGQDVALRCDPISGHVSLFWYQQALGQGPEFLTYFQNEAQLDKSGLPSDRFFAERPEGSVSTLKIQRTQQEDSAVYLCASSLEQRETQYFGPGTRLLVL.

The chain uses TRBV4-2 and TRBJ2-6; 9 nucleotides match TRBD1. CDR3 length: 17 residues. J lost 0 bases, V lost 6 bases, and 6 bases had no gene match. Germline V gene data show CDR1 as LGHNA and CDR2 as YNFKEQ. In DNA, the CDR3 is TGTGCCAGCAGTCCCGGGACAGGGTACTCTGGGGCCAACGTCCTGACTTTC. Amino acids: CASSPGTGYSGANVLTF.

The table lists this clonotype with a few counts. This sequence joins TRBV6-6 and TRBJ1-1, with 7 bases matching TRBD1. CDR1 is MNHNY and CDR2 is SVGAGI in the germline V gene (reference sequence). The CDR3 spans 15 residues. The ends lost 6 bases at V and 1 base at J; junction bases unmatched: 8. The CDR3 nucleotides are TGTGCCAGCAGCCAACTCGGGACAGAGAACACTGAAGCTTTCTTT. Its protein is CASSQLGTENTEAFF.

This clonotype was observed a few times. V and J are TRBV7-3 and TRBJ1-1; maybe TRBD1 (5 bases). This CDR3 spans 13 amino acids. V dropped 5 bases and J dropped 4 bases, with 11 bases sitting between them. The germline CDR1 and CDR2 sequences are SGHTA and FQGTGA. The CDR3 spells CASSTTAITEAFF. CDR3 nucleotides: TGTGCCAGCAGCACGACAGCTATCACTGAAGCTTTCTTT. The variable domain in full, completed from reference TRBV7-3 and TRBJ1-1, reads GAGVSQTPSNKVTEKGKYVELRCDPISGHTALYWYRQSLGQGPEFLIYFQGTGAADDSGLPNDRFFAVRPEGSVSTLKIQRTERGDSAVYLCASSTTAITEAFFGQGTRLTVV.

In this sample, this clonotype turned up many times. The V gene is TRBV24-1, the J gene TRBJ1-2; no reliable D call. Trimming pared 4 bases from V and 3 bases from J, leaving 11 bases between. The CDR3 spans 14 residues. Per germline, CDR1 KGHDR and CDR2 SFDVKD. CDR3 in DNA: TGTGCCACCAGTGACTCCTACCTGGACTATGGCTACACCTTC. Protein sequence: CATSDSYLDYGYTF.

This clonotype occurred many times. The gene calls are TRBV6-5 and TRBJ2-2; D not resolved. Germline V lookup: CDR1 MNHEY, CDR2 SVGAGI. This CDR3 contains 12 residues. Trimming pared 0 bases from V and 6 bases from J, leaving 2 bases between. CDR3 coding DNA: TGTGCCAGCAGTTACTCGCCCGGGGAGCTGTTTTTT. Amino acids: CASSYSPGELFF.

This clonotype occurred many times. V gene TRBV7-2 combines with J gene TRBJ1-4; D gene ambiguous. The CDR3 runs to 13 residues. V lost 5 bases to trimming and J lost 10 bases, with 14 bases between them. Germline values: CDR1 SGHTA, CDR2 FQGNSA. The CDR3 DNA sequence: TGTGCCAGCAGCCGTCAGTCACTCGGAAAACTGTTTTTT. Translation: CASSRQSLGKLFF.

The chain carries TRBV6-5 and TRBJ2-7; D gene ambiguous. The V end lost 0 bases, the J end lost 2 bases, and 11 bases lay between the germline ends. Germline CDR1 is MNHEY and CDR2 is SVGAGI. This CDR3 spans 15 amino acids. The CDR3 region has the DNA TGTGCCAGCAGTTACTCAGCGCCCTATCCCTACGAGCAGTACTTC. Protein sequence: CASSYSAPYPYEQYF.

Ten or more counts support this clonotype. The CDR3 protein is CASRGAGVEETQYF. In DNA, the CDR3 is TGTGCCAGCAGGGGAGCAGGGGTTGAGGAGACCCAGTACTTC. The V gene is TRBV5-8, the J gene TRBJ2-5; possibly TRBD1 for D (6 bases). The germline V gene has CDR1 SGHTS and CDR2 YDEGEE. The length of the CDR3 is 14 residues. V lost 5 bases and J 5 bases, leaving 16 bases between the germline ends. The full variable domain, in which reference TRBV5-8 and TRBJ2-5 provide the parts outside the CDR3, is EAGVTQSPTHLIKTRGQQATLRCSPISGHTSVYWYQQALGLGLQFLLWYDEGEERNRGNFPPRFSGRQFPNYSSELNVNALELEDSALYLCASRGAGVEETQYFGPGTRLLVL.

In its sample, this clonotype was seen once. Written as DNA, the CDR3 is TGTGCCAGCAGCTGGAGACAGGGGGCGAACACCGGGGAGCTGTTTTTT. It yields the protein CASSWRQGANTGELFF. The chain links TRBV11-1 to TRBJ2-2; TRBD1 matches at 9 bases. The CDR3 has 16 amino acids. Germline CDR1 is SGHAT and CDR2 is FQDESV (reference sequence). J gave up 0 bases and V 4 bases, and 3 bases lay outside the gene matches.

The genes are TRBV15 and TRBJ1-6, with TRBD1 identical over 7 bases. Germline V gives CDR1 LNHNV, CDR2 YYDKDF (reference sequence). The CDR3 contains 15 residues. The trim removed 5 bases at V and 7 bases at J, leaving 8 bases unmatched. The CDR3 DNA reads as TGTGCCACCAGCGGATCGGGACAGCGAAATTCACCCCTCCACTTT. Protein product: CATSGSGQRNSPLHF.